This record covers a single T cell receptor beta chain. This clonotype was observed at least ten times. Its antigen is not yet known. At one end the junction does not follow the germline gene, possibly because of a read error. The method behind the library was PCR. The reads were generated on an Illumina HiSeq 2500. In TCRdb, the public reads were trimmed at Q25 with fastp and aligned with MiXCR, with productive beta chains retained. Every distinct CDR3 protein forms one entry, paired with its most common genes and DNA. The sample contains about 8,900 distinct CDR3 sequences, more than 20% of them found a single time. The ten top clones hold 8.8% of the sample. This entry is derived from a study of CXCR3 chemokines and chemotherapy response in bladder cancer (dated by TCRdb to 2021 to 2024). For the wider study: The study tested whether activity of the CXCR3 chemokine system within human bladder cancer tumors predicted response to chemotherapy.

CDR1 WSHSY and CDR2 SAAADI were looked up in the germline V gene. From the cysteine up to the phenylalanine, the CDR3 has a length of 13 residues. Only the CDR3 DNA stays, 39 bases, in frame from base 1. This sample was obtained from a patient whose treatment included neoadjuvant chemotherapy. Here the chain combines TRBV10-2 and TRBJ1-6, with no D gene named confidently. The receptor was isolated from a human donor with bladder cancer that did not respond to neoadjuvant chemotherapy. The DNA sequence reads TGCGCCAGCAGTCAGTCTGACAATTCACCCCTCCACTTT. Its coded protein is CASSQSDNSPLHF.